These 17 T cell receptor beta chains originate from one sample sequenced in a study of blood T cell repertoires in COVID-19. The table came from immunoSEQ multiplex PCR; TCRdb's copy has only in-frame clones and leaves some out. The sample lists approximately 270,000 clones, 85% to 90% occurring once. Sequencing input: PBMCs or T cells enriched from blood (not recorded which). Source of these receptors: a man aged 40-55 years who had recovered from COVID-19.

The chain uses TRBV11-2 and TRBJ2-1; no clear D. Germline CDR1 and CDR2: SGHAT and FQNNGV. The CDR3 extends over 10 amino acids. V was clipped by 10 bases and J by 10 bases, with 11 bases between them. CDR3 sequence: CATNALEQFF. CDR3 bases: TGTGCCACCAACGCCCTAGAGCAGTTCTTC.

The chain carries TRBV4-1 and TRBJ1-2, with 8 nucleotides matching TRBD1. V lost 0 bases to trimming and J lost 3 bases; unmatched junction nucleotides: 9. The CDR3 spans 17 residues. Germline CDR1 and CDR2: MGHRA and YSYEKL. The chain's CDR3 is CASSQDPRTGRDYGYTF. CDR3 bases: TGCGCCAGCAGCCAAGATCCAAGGACAGGGAGGGACTATGGCTACACCTTC.

This clone was observed once. V usage is TRBV2 and J usage is TRBJ1-2; D is undetermined. Germline CDR1 SNHLY, CDR2 FYNNEI. The CDR3 has 15 amino acids. V gave up 2 bases and J gave up 0 bases, with 10 bases separating them. The CDR3 coding sequence is TGTGCCAGCAGTGAATGGGCAACAGCTAACTATGGCTACACCTTC. Translating it yields CASSEWATANYGYTF.

The chain has TRBV19 and TRBJ2-6; a weak D match, TRBD1 (6 bases). This CDR3 contains 17 residues. Germline loops: CDR1 LNHDA, CDR2 SQIVND (reference sequence). Deletions cut 6 bases from V and 0 bases from J, with 15 bases between. The CDR3 loop reads CASRFGTPLSGANVLTF. The CDR3 DNA reads as TGTGCCAGTAGGTTCGGGACACCTCTCTCTGGGGCCAACGTCCTGACTTTC.

The chain's CDR3 is CAWSGGLSTYEQYF. In nucleotides, the CDR3 is TGTGCCTGGTCGGGGGGCCTATCAACCTACGAGCAGTACTTC. The rearrangement links TRBV30 to TRBJ2-7; D is possibly TRBD2 (7 bases). This CDR3 region has 14 residues. Germline V gene data show CDR1 as GTSNPN and CDR2 as SVGIG (reference sequence). V was trimmed by 5 bases and J by 2 bases, leaving 16 bases between them.

The V gene is TRBV7-9, the J gene TRBJ2-3; 8 nucleotides match TRBD2. Per germline, CDR1 SEHNR and CDR2 FQNEAQ (reference sequence). The CDR3 is made up of 16 amino acids. The V gene end was trimmed by 4 bases and the J gene end by 10 bases; junction bases not matched to a gene: 16. The CDR3 region has the DNA TGTGCCAGCAGCTATCTCAGCGGGGGCCCCACCGGCGCGCAGTATTTT. Its translation is CASSYLSGGPTGAQYF. Looking up the rest from reference TRBV7-9 and TRBJ2-3 gives the full variable domain: DTGVSQNPRHKITKRGQNVTFRCDPISEHNRLYWYRQTLGQGPEFLTYFQNEAQLEKSRLLSDRFSAERPKGSFSTLEIQRTEQGDSAMYLCASSYLSGGPTGAQYFGPGTRLTVL.

This chain links TRBV2 with TRBJ2-7, with D tentatively TRBD1 (5 bases). The CDR3 covers 12 residues. Germline assignment: CDR1 SNHLY and CDR2 FYNNEI. V was clipped by 5 bases and J by 6 bases, with 11 bases between them. This CDR3 reads CASSQGFGEQYF. CDR3 coding DNA: TGTGCCAGCAGTCAGGGTTTTGGCGAGCAGTACTTC.

V is TRBV3-1 (or the pseudogene TRBV3-2) and J is TRBJ2-1; 11 bases fit TRBD2. With 5 bases clipped from V and 4 bases from J, the junction kept 10 bases outside the gene matches. Germline V CDR1 and CDR2: LGHDT, YNNKEL (reference sequence). The CDR3 has 17 amino acids. The chain's CDR3 is CASSISGGALSYNEQFF. The CDR3 DNA is TGTGCCAGCAGCATTAGCGGGGGGGCACTTTCTTACAATGAGCAGTTCTTC.

J is TRBJ2-1 and V is TRBV11-2, with 8 positions matching TRBD2. The V and J ends lost 5 bases and 7 bases, in that order; junction bases with no gene match: 10. Germline values: CDR1 SGHAT, CDR2 FQNNGV. CDR3 size: 15 residues. The CDR3: CASSPTGGGGNEQFF. The CDR3 DNA is TGTGCCAGCAGCCCAACGGGAGGGGGTGGGAATGAGCAGTTCTTC.

The rearrangement joins TRBV7-8 to TRBJ2-7; 7 bases fit TRBD1. Looked up from germline, CDR1 is SGHVS and CDR2 is FQNEAQ. This CDR3 region has 15 residues. Trimming removed 1 base from V and 3 bases from J; junction bases left unmatched: 6. The CDR3 sequence is CASSLGAGGFYEQYF. CDR3 nucleotides: TGTGCCAGCAGCTTAGGGGCAGGGGGATTCTACGAGCAGTACTTC.

This sequence joins TRBV9 and TRBJ2-1, with D possibly TRBD2 on 7 matching bases. Germline CDR1 reads SGDLS; CDR2 reads YYNGEE. Deletions cut 3 bases from V and 9 bases from J, with 16 bases between. The length of the CDR3 is 14 residues. CDR3 loop: CASSADEAGAEQFF. In DNA, the CDR3 is TGTGCCAGCAGCGCGGACGAGGCGGGGGCTGAGCAGTTCTTC.

The rearrangement joins TRBV6-1 to TRBJ2-7, with 7 positions matching TRBD1. Trimming at V came to 3 bases and at J to 1 base, leaving 6 bases not matched to a gene. This CDR3 is 15 amino acids long. From germline, CDR1 is MNHNS and CDR2 SASEGT. The DNA of the CDR3 is TGTGCCAGCAGTGACGGGCAGGGGGAATCCTACGAGCAGTACTTC. It translates to CASSDGQGESYEQYF.

This chain links TRBV7-3 with TRBJ2-1; D ambiguous. The CDR3 sequence is 13 residues long. Trimming shortened V by 0 bases and J by 4 bases, and 4 bases separated the two germline ends. Looked up from germline, CDR1 is SGHTA and CDR2 is FQGTGA. CDR3 DNA: TGTGCCAGCAGCTTAACCGGGTACAATGAGCAGTTCTTC. Its translation: CASSLTGYNEQFF.

The chain couples TRBV19 to TRBJ2-7; possible D gene TRBD2, 6 bases. CDR3 length: 15 amino acids. Germline assignment: CDR1 LNHDA and CDR2 SQIVND (reference sequence). V dropped 1 base and J dropped 3 bases, with 13 bases sitting between them. The CDR3 bases are TGTGCCAGTAGTATAGGGGGGGACGGCCGCTACGAGCAGTACTTC. This sequence encodes CASSIGGDGRYEQYF.

This clone was seen only once. The rearrangement joins TRBV14 to TRBJ1-1, with D perhaps matching TRBD1 (5 bases). The CDR3 is made up of 16 amino acids. V lost 0 bases, J lost 0 bases, and 11 bases lay in between. CDR1 and CDR2 (germline): SGHDN, FVKESK. The CDR3 DNA reads as TGTGCCAGCAGCCAAGACCCAGGGATGATGAACACTGAAGCTTTCTTT. Amino acid sequence: CASSQDPGMMNTEAFF.

The V gene is TRBV9, the J gene TRBJ1-1; 7 nucleotides agree with TRBD1. The germline gives CDR1 SGDLS, CDR2 YYNGEE. The CDR3 runs 13 residues. Germline trimming cut 4 bases from V and 5 bases from J; bases unmatched to any gene: 5. CDR3 region: CASSSQQGTEAFF. The CDR3 DNA follows: TGTGCCAGCAGCTCGCAACAGGGGACTGAAGCTTTCTTT.

V is TRBV30 and J is TRBJ1-5; D unresolved. Germline CDR1 and CDR2: GTSNPN and SVGIG (reference sequence). The V and J ends lost 3 bases and 9 bases respectively, with 12 bases between them. CDR3 length: 12 amino acids. The CDR3 nucleotides read TGTGCCTGGAGCGGGCTGGAGGGGCCCCAGCATTTT. This translates into CAWSGLEGPQHF.